The next 13 T cell receptor beta chains were all read from a single sample in a study of T-cell reconstitution after alpha-beta-depleted transplantation in children. Unique molecular identifiers were used to barcode this TCRbeta library. Via MiXCR, TCRdb re-called the PCR reads, giving one row per CDR3 protein. This sample has about 980,000 distinct CDR3 sequences, with about 31% found just once. Here the sequenced sample was PBMCs, mostly from graft donor cells, taken 360 days after TCRalphabeta/CD19-depleted stem cell transplant. The receptors here all came from a boy less than two years old who had a stem cell transplant for SCID, so the T cells may come from the graft donor.

This chain joins TRBV20-1 and TRBJ2-5; weak D call: TRBD2 (5 bases). CDR3 length: 14 residues. V shed 3 bases and J shed 5 bases, with 16 bases lying between them. Germline V gives CDR1 DFQATT, CDR2 SNEGSKA (reference sequence). The CDR3 nucleotides read TGCAGTGCTAGCGGAAGGCAGCGGCGGGAGACCCAGTACTTC. Its protein is CSASGRQRRETQYF.

The chain links TRBV2 to TRBJ2-3, with D maybe TRBD2 (6 bases). The germline V gene has CDR1 SNHLY and CDR2 FYNNEI. The V end was cut by 6 bases, the J end by 2 bases, with 12 bases between. The length of the CDR3 is 14 residues. CDR3 loop: CASSRTIYTDTQYF. The CDR3 DNA reads as TGTGCCAGCAGCCGGACTATATACACAGATACGCAGTATTTT.

The chain is built from TRBV12-3 or TRBV12-4 and TRBJ1-2; weak D call: TRBD1 (6 bases). The CDR3 has 14 amino acids. V was shortened by 2 bases and J by 4 bases, with 11 bases between the two germline ends. The CDR3 DNA follows: TGTGCCAGCAGTTTAATACAGGGCGGCTATGGCTACACCTTC. Its protein is CASSLIQGGYGYTF.

The chain has TRBV7-2 and TRBJ2-1; D could derive from TRBD1 or TRBD2 (6 bases each). This CDR3 has 17 amino acids. The ends were cut back, 0 bases at V and 3 bases at J, with 15 bases in the middle. The germline V gene encodes CDR1 SGHTA and CDR2 FQGNSA. The CDR3 region has the DNA TGTGCCAGCAGCTTAGCGAAGGGGGGCCCTTTCTACAATGAGCAGTTCTTC. This translates into CASSLAKGGPFYNEQFF.

This clonotype was observed at least ten times. The chain employs TRBV28 and TRBJ2-5; possibly TRBD2 for D (6 bases). The CDR3 is made up of 15 amino acids. Trimming took off 4 bases at V and 2 bases at J, with 14 bases between the two ends. The germline CDR1 and CDR2 sequences are MDHEN and SYDVKM. The CDR3: CASSSAAGGQETQYF. In DNA form, the CDR3 reads TGTGCCAGCAGTTCCGCGGCCGGAGGGCAAGAGACCCAGTACTTC.

V gene TRBV20-1 combines with J gene TRBJ2-1; TRBD1 agrees at 7 bases. Per the germline V gene, CDR1 is DFQATT and CDR2 is SNEGSKA (reference sequence). This CDR3 spans 16 amino acids. V dropped 3 bases and J dropped 0; count of bases not matched to a gene: 8. The CDR3 region is CSARTTGRSSYNEQFF. DNA for the CDR3: TGCAGTGCTAGGACGACAGGGCGCAGCTCCTACAATGAGCAGTTCTTC.

The CDR3 DNA is TGCGCCAGCAGCCAAGTGGGACAGGACGAAGCTTTCTTT. It yields the protein CASSQVGQDEAFF. V and J are TRBV4-1 and TRBJ1-1; 8 bases match TRBD1. Germline CDR1 and CDR2: MGHRA and YSYEKL. V lost 1 base and J lost 8; bases outside the gene matches: 3. The CDR3 contains 13 residues.

This clonotype was found a few times. The rearrangement joins TRBV24-1 to TRBJ1-5; D possibly corresponds to TRBD1 (5 bases). The V gene's germline CDR1 is KGHDR and CDR2 SFDVKD. V was pared by 4 bases and J by 0 bases, with 9 bases between. CDR3 size: 15 residues. The CDR3: CATSEPDSSNQPQHF. CDR3 in DNA: TGTGCCACCAGTGAGCCTGACAGTAGCAATCAGCCCCAGCATTTT.

The chain uses TRBV14 and TRBJ1-3; possible D gene TRBD1, 5 bases. The germline gives CDR1 SGHDN, CDR2 FVKESK. V was trimmed by 5 bases and J by 4 bases, leaving 9 bases between them. The length of the CDR3 is 13 residues. As DNA, the CDR3 is TGTGCCAGCAGCTTCTCAGGGGGAAACACCATATATTTT. Its protein is CASSFSGGNTIYF.

This clonotype was counted a few times. The chain carries TRBV9 and TRBJ2-5; D is uncertain. The CDR3 has 16 residues. The V end was cut by 0 bases, the J end by 2 bases, with 14 bases between. Germline CDR1 is SGDLS and CDR2 is YYNGEE. CDR3 DNA sequence: TGTGCCAGCAGCGTAGGGCTGCTGTTGGGGCAAGAGACCCAGTACTTC. Protein product: CASSVGLLLGQETQYF.

The chain has TRBV12-3 or TRBV12-4 and TRBJ1-5; tentatively, D is TRBD1 (5 bases). V was trimmed by 7 bases and J by 3 bases, leaving 16 bases between them. This CDR3 comprises 15 residues. In DNA, the CDR3 is TGTGCCAGCAAACTGGGGGGGATCCCCAATCAGCCCCAGCATTTT. Amino acids: CASKLGGIPNQPQHF.

This clonotype was seen more than once but under ten times. This sequence joins TRBV20-1 and TRBJ2-3; 13 bases agree with TRBD2. Trimming at V came to 5 bases and at J to 2 bases, leaving 7 bases not matched to a gene. Germline lookup yields CDR1 DFQATT and CDR2 SNEGSKA (reference sequence). CDR3 size: 16 residues. DNA of the CDR3: TGCAGTGCTTCGGGGACTAGCGGGGTTACCACAGATACGCAGTATTTT. Translation: CSASGTSGVTTDTQYF.

This clonotype was found a few times. This rearrangement joins TRBV27 to TRBJ2-7; possibly TRBD1 for D (6 bases). The V end was cut by 6 bases, the J end by 5 bases, with 17 bases between. This CDR3 has 14 residues. Germline CDR1 is MNHEY and CDR2 is SMNVEV (reference sequence). The CDR3: CASRPRGELHEQYF. CDR3 coding DNA: TGTGCCAGCAGACCCAGGGGAGAGCTCCACGAGCAGTACTTC.